This TCR beta chain was retrieved from a study of blood T cell repertoires in COVID-19. In the study overall: The samples span acute and convalescent COVID-19 from the United States, Italy and Spain. PBMCs, B-cell-depleted T cells, or T cells provided the cDNA or gDNA that made up the material.

V lost 3 bases to trimming and J lost 2 bases; unmatched junction nucleotides: 14. The CDR3 extends over 17 amino acids. Germline values: CDR1 SGHRS, CDR2 YFSETQ. Participant-reported clinical history was the basis for cohort assignment. Generated by immunoSEQ multiplex PCR, the TCRdb table keeps only in-frame clones and is missing some. The sample consists of approximately 280,000 clones, roughly 86% of them appearing once. The V and J genes are TRBV5-1 and TRBJ2-7; 7 nucleotides agree with TRBD1. The sequence came from a woman aged 18-29 years who had recovered from COVID-19. The sequenced sample consisted of PBMCs or T cells enriched from blood (not recorded which). The CDR3 bases are TGCGCCAGCAGCTCCGACTCCGGGACAGAAATCGCCTACGAGCAGTACTTC. The encoded protein is CASSSDSGTEIAYEQYF.